The table lists the clone carrying this T cell receptor (beta chain) with a few counts. Molecules of cDNA were individually given unique molecular identifiers that were attached to them. TCRdb analysed the 5' RACE reads with MiXCR anew, one entry per CDR3 protein. The sample has tens of thousands of distinct CDR3 sequences, over 9.5% seen once. This sample was included in a study of early T cells in non-severe SARS-CoV-2 infection. Study overall: RNA in bulk from unsorted whole blood was sequenced, and chains were unpaired.

The CDR3 covers 12 residues. Germline values: CDR1 SGHNT, CDR2 YYREEE (reference sequence). J was trimmed by 7 bases and V by 2 bases; bases with no gene match: 0. The TCR sequence derives from an adult who was a healthcare worker with PCR-confirmed SARS-CoV-2 infection or an uninfected control (not recorded which). The chain employs TRBV5-4 and TRBJ2-4, with 7 bases fitting TRBD1. The sample was whole blood, taken at baseline. CDR3 in amino acids: CASSLQGNIQYF. The DNA of the CDR3 is TGTGCCAGCAGCTTACAGGGGAACATTCAGTACTTC.